The clone carrying this TCR beta chain was found once. CDR1 is SGHRS, CDR2 YFSETQ, per germline. The CDR3 loop spans 15 amino acids. V was pared by 2 bases and J by 6 bases, with 8 bases of the junction left unmatched. The sample originates from a study of Ad26.COV2.S vaccination and SARS-CoV-2 variants. Described treatment: over 15 received Ad26.COV2.S at low or high dose, single or two shots; about 5 received placebo; per-sample allocation not given. Samples came from day 63 after the first vaccine or placebo injection. Boston hosted the donor, who was an adult aged 18-55 years. Some clones are missing from TCRdb's copy, which holds only in-frame ones; the method was immunoSEQ multiplex PCR. The repertoire includes some 420,000 clones, around nine tenths of them detected once, and less than 4.5% sits in the top ten.

The sample here was peripheral blood, taken in a trial of Ad26.COV2.S vaccine versus placebo. The TCR originated in a person aged 18 to 59 who received the Ad26.COV2.S COVID-19 vaccine or a placebo. This sequence joins TRBV5-1 and TRBJ1-1; 9 positions agree with TRBD1. CDR3 loop: CASSLGQGKYAEAFF. The CDR3 coding sequence is TGCGCCAGCAGCTTAGGACAGGGGAAGTATGCTGAAGCTTTCTTT. The whole variable domain, filled in from reference TRBV5-1 and TRBJ1-1, reads KAGVTQTPRYLIKTRGQQVTLSCSPISGHRSVSWYQQTPGQGLQFLFEYFSETQRNKGNFPGRFSGRQFSNSRSEMNVSTLELGDSALYLCASSLGQGKYAEAFFGQGTRLTVV.